What follows are 18 T cell receptor beta chains derived from one specimen sequenced in a study of shared T cell receptors in the human thymus. Repertoires were generated with immunoSEQ multiplex PCR, while TCRdb's copy carries only in-frame clones and drops some. This table holds about 660,000 clones, 80% to 90% found once. The same sample was also used in a study of human thymus T cells.

Sequencing input: thymocytes. Receptors were obtained from a boy younger than two with a congenital heart defect.

The chain couples TRBV6-6 to TRBJ1-6; 8 bases line up with TRBD1. The V segment lost 7 bases and the J segment 7 bases; nucleotides outside the gene matches: 9. Germline V gene data show CDR1 as MNHNY and CDR2 as SVGAGI (reference sequence). The CDR3 is 15 residues long. The CDR3 loop reads CASTPDRGRNSPLHF. The CDR3 region has the DNA TGTGCCAGCACCCCCGACAGGGGAAGGAATTCACCCCTCCACTTT.

The chain carries TRBV6-1 and TRBJ2-5; tentative D call: TRBD2 (5 bases). There are 13 residues in the CDR3. Germline CDR1 reads MNHNS; CDR2 reads SASEGT. Trimming removed 4 bases at V and 5 bases at J, with 11 bases between. CDR3: CASSVRGWETQYF. The DNA of the CDR3 is TGTGCCAGCAGTGTTCGGGGATGGGAGACCCAGTACTTC.

The chain has TRBV7-8 and TRBJ1-5, with a tentative D call TRBD1 (6 bases). V was pared by 3 bases and J by 5 bases, with 20 bases between. There are 17 residues in the CDR3. Germline V CDR1 and CDR2: SGHVS, FQNEAQ. Here the CDR3 reads CASSFALFGRGDQPQHF. The CDR3 coding sequence is TGTGCCAGCAGCTTTGCCCTGTTTGGCAGGGGAGATCAGCCCCAGCATTTT.

The rearrangement links TRBV5-1 to TRBJ1-1; 7 bases align to TRBD1. Germline V gives CDR1 SGHRS, CDR2 YFSETQ. With V trimmed by 4 bases and J by 0 bases, 6 bases remained unmatched. The CDR3 is made up of 15 amino acids. The CDR3 nucleotides read TGCGCCAGCAGCCCACGGACAGGCATGAACACTGAAGCTTTCTTT. Translated, it gives CASSPRTGMNTEAFF.

V usage is TRBV7-6 and J usage is TRBJ2-7; the match to TRBD1 covers 7 bases. In germline, CDR1 is SGHVS, CDR2 FNYEAQ. CDR3 length equals 15 residues. With V trimmed by 5 bases and J by 5 bases, 12 bases remained unmatched. The CDR3 nucleotides read TGTGCCAGCAGCGCTTACCGGGACAGTTCCCACGAGCAGTACTTC. It encodes CASSAYRDSSHEQYF.

This clone was detected only a few times. V usage is TRBV9 and J usage is TRBJ2-7; 9 bases fit TRBD1. The CDR3 spans 16 residues. Germline trimming cut 4 bases from V and 4 bases from J; bases unmatched to any gene: 12. Germline V gene data show CDR1 as SGDLS and CDR2 as YYNGEE. This CDR3 is CASSPRGTGLFYEQYF. The DNA of the CDR3 is TGTGCCAGCAGCCCTAGGGGGACAGGGCTATTTTACGAGCAGTACTTC. Filled out from reference TRBV9 and TRBJ2-7, the complete variable domain reads DSGVTQTPKHLITATGQRVTLRCSPRSGDLSVYWYQQSLDQGLQFLIQYYNGEERAKGNILERFSAQQFPDLHSELNLSSLELGDSALYFCASSPRGTGLFYEQYFGPGTRLTVT.

The chain employs TRBV5-4 and TRBJ2-5; TRBD2 aligns across 8 bases. Germline-derived CDR1 and CDR2 are SGHNT and YYREEE (reference sequence). The CDR3 consists of 15 residues. V lost 4 bases, J lost 1 base, and 6 bases stayed unmatched. This CDR3 is CASSRASGLQETQYF. CDR3 nucleotide sequence: TGTGCCAGCAGCAGGGCTAGCGGGCTCCAAGAGACCCAGTACTTC.

The chain is built from TRBV19 and TRBJ2-7, with a possible D match to TRBD1 (6 bases). The CDR3 runs to 14 residues. CDR1 LNHDA and CDR2 SQIVND come from the germline V gene (reference sequence). The V gene lost 9 bases and the J gene lost 2 bases, with 17 bases spanning the gap. The CDR3 sequence: CARAGTQPTYEQYF. The CDR3 DNA sequence: TGTGCCAGGGCCGGGACACAGCCGACCTACGAGCAGTACTTC.

The chain joins TRBV11-3 to TRBJ2-7; 7 nucleotides agree with TRBD1. The CDR3 covers 14 residues. V lost 5 bases and J lost 1; bases outside the gene matches: 5. The germline V gene encodes CDR1 SGHNT and CDR2 YENEEA. In nucleotides, the CDR3 is TGTGCCAGCAGCATACCGGGACAGTCCTACGAGCAGTACTTC. As protein: CASSIPGQSYEQYF.

The chain carries TRBV20-1 and TRBJ2-1; D is uncertain. Germline loops: CDR1 DFQATT, CDR2 SNEGSKA (reference sequence). CDR3 length: 11 residues. V was clipped by 7 bases and J by 8 bases, with 12 bases between them. CDR3 coding DNA: TGCAGTGAAGTGATACGGGATGAGCAGTTCTTC. Protein sequence: CSEVIRDEQFF.

The CDR3 coding sequence is TGTGCCAGCAGAGGGACAGGGATGTATGAAAAACTGTTTTTT. This sequence encodes CASRGTGMYEKLFF. The genes are TRBV2 and TRBJ1-4, with 9 bases matching TRBD1. Germline V CDR1 and CDR2: SNHLY, FYNNEI. The trim removed 6 bases at V and 6 bases at J, leaving 5 bases unmatched. CDR3 length: 14 residues.

Of note for this clone: Other DNA sequences within the sample encode an identical CDR3. V and J are TRBV4-3 and TRBJ1-3; D perhaps matches TRBD1 (6 bases). Germline CDR1 reads LGHNA; CDR2 reads YSLEER. The CDR3 length is 16 residues. Trimming took off 0 bases at V and 4 bases at J, with 13 bases between the two ends. The CDR3 DNA sequence: TGCGCCAGCAGCCAAGATTGGGGGCTGGGAGGAAACACCATATATTTT. Its translation is CASSQDWGLGGNTIYF.

The chain joins TRBV5-1 to TRBJ2-7; D might be TRBD1 (6 bases). The CDR3 is 14 residues long. The V and J ends lost 7 bases and 3 bases respectively, with 17 bases between them. CDR1 SGHRS and CDR2 YFSETQ come from the germline V gene. The CDR3 spells CASLRTDRYYEQYF. The CDR3 bases are TGCGCCAGCCTAAGGACAGACCGTTACTACGAGCAGTACTTC.

The CDR3 sequence is CASSHGGSDKTNTEAFF. DNA of the CDR3: TGTGCCAGCAGCCATGGGGGGTCAGACAAGACGAACACTGAAGCTTTCTTT. The gene calls are TRBV14 and TRBJ1-1, with D perhaps TRBD1 (5 bases). Germline V gives CDR1 SGHDN, CDR2 FVKESK. The V gene lost 3 bases and the J gene lost 1 base, with 18 bases spanning the gap. This CDR3 region has 17 residues.

V gene TRBV7-2 combines with J gene TRBJ2-7; 9 positions agree with TRBD2. CDR1 is SGHTA, CDR2 FQGNSA, per germline. This CDR3 has 16 amino acids. The V and J ends lost 4 bases and 9 bases, in that order; junction bases with no gene match: 16. CDR3 nucleotides: TGTGCCAGCAGCTCCGCACGGCGGGAGGGCCGGGTTGGGCAGTACTTC. This translates into CASSSARREGRVGQYF.

CDR3 in amino acids: CASSLGFRGYEQYF. CDR3 coding DNA: TGTGCCAGCAGCTTAGGTTTTCGAGGTTACGAGCAGTACTTC. This chain connects TRBV11-2 to TRBJ2-7; D ambiguous. The length of the CDR3 is 14 residues. V lost 1 base to trimming and J lost 4 bases, with 11 bases between them. Germline values: CDR1 SGHAT, CDR2 FQNNGV.

V usage is TRBV21-1 and J usage is TRBJ1-5. TRBV21-1 is designated a pseudogene. This CDR3 comprises 16 residues. CDR3 sequence reads: CASSKELYDSNQPQHF. The CDR3 nucleotides read TGTGCCAGCAGCAAAGAACTGTACGATAGCAATCAGCCCCAGCATTTT.

J is TRBJ1-1 and V is TRBV12-5; the D gene is possibly TRBD1 (5 bases). The CDR3 is 16 amino acids. V lost 0 bases and J lost 3, with 14 bases in between. Germline V lookup: CDR1 LGHNT, CDR2 FRNRAP. CDR3 bases: TGTGCTAGTGGTTTGGTATTGGCAGGGTGGCACACTGAAGCTTTCTTT. Protein: CASGLVLAGWHTEAFF.